The rows below give T cell receptor beta chains drawn from one sample of a study of blood T cell repertoires in COVID-19. The protocol was immunoSEQ multiplex PCR, while the TCRdb copy is restricted to in-frame clones and leaves out a portion. The data contain about 160,000 clones, roughly 90% of them singletons. The specimen sequenced was peripheral blood. These receptors all stem from a man aged 50-59 years with acute or convalescent COVID-19. The CDR3 runs from the conserved cysteine through the conserved F or W. Each record gives: D gene, V gene, J gene, clone size, CDR3 protein, CDR3 DNA. A D gene is named only where the DNA matches it firmly. Clone size is not always given. Where it is, it says once, few, many or a class for expanded clones.

d_gene: NA; v_gene: TRBV4-2; j_gene: TRBJ1-2; abundance: medium-sized; CDR3aa: CASSQDRIRINYGYTF; CDR3nt: TGTGCCAGCAGCCAAGATCGGATCAGGATTAACTATGGCTACACCTTC
d_gene: NA; v_gene: TRBV29-1; j_gene: TRBJ2-3; abundance: NA; CDR3aa: CSVEGGGGTDTQYF; CDR3nt: TGCAGCGTTGAGGGAGGGGGAGGCACAGATACGCAGTATTTT
d_gene: NA; v_gene: TRBV5-1; j_gene: TRBJ1-6; abundance: NA; CDR3aa: CASSSQGSYNSPLHF; CDR3nt: TGCGCCAGCAGCTCCCAGGGTTCCTATAATTCACCCCTCCACTTT
d_gene: TRBD2; v_gene: TRBV28; j_gene: TRBJ2-5; abundance: NA; CDR3aa: CASSVGGETQYF; CDR3nt: TGTGCCAGCAGTGTGGGGGGGGAGACCCAGTACTTC
d_gene: TRBD2; v_gene: TRBV3-1/TRBV3-2; j_gene: TRBJ2-1; abundance: NA; CDR3aa: CASSWASGTYNEQFF; CDR3nt: TGTGCCAGCAGCTGGGCTAGCGGGACCTACAATGAGCAGTTCTTC
d_gene: TRBD2; v_gene: TRBV9; j_gene: TRBJ2-5; abundance: NA; CDR3aa: CASSALWGTSGSQETQYF; CDR3nt: TGTGCCAGCAGCGCGTTGTGGGGGACTAGCGGGTCACAAGAGACCCAGTACTTC
d_gene: TRBD2; v_gene: TRBV5-6; j_gene: TRBJ2-1; abundance: once; CDR3aa: CASSQREGLWGSYNEQFF; CDR3nt: TGTGCCAGCAGCCAGCGGGAGGGCCTTTGGGGATCCTACAATGAGCAGTTCTTC
d_gene: TRBD2; v_gene: TRBV6-2/TRBV6-3; j_gene: TRBJ2-5; abundance: NA; CDR3aa: CASSYSRTSGGGQETQYF; CDR3nt: TGTGCCAGCAGTTACTCGAGGACTAGCGGGGGGGGGCAAGAGACCCAGTACTTC
d_gene: NA; v_gene: TRBV5-1; j_gene: TRBJ1-6; abundance: NA; CDR3aa: CASSADRSTFNSPLHF; CDR3nt: TGCGCCAGCAGCGCCGACAGGTCAACCTTTAATTCACCCCTCCACTTT
d_gene: TRBD2; v_gene: TRBV5-1; j_gene: TRBJ2-3; abundance: NA; CDR3aa: CASSTWTSGRAGLKADTQYF; CDR3nt: TGCGCCAGCAGCACCTGGACTAGCGGGAGGGCCGGGTTGAAGGCAGATACGCAGTATTTT
d_gene: TRBD2; v_gene: TRBV25-1; j_gene: TRBJ2-7; abundance: NA; CDR3aa: CASSSRTSGTCSYEQYF; CDR3nt: TGTGCCAGCAGTTCCCGGACTAGCGGCACCTGCTCCTACGAGCAGTACTTC
d_gene: TRBD2; v_gene: TRBV6-5; j_gene: TRBJ2-3; abundance: NA; CDR3aa: CASSLLAGAADTQYF; CDR3nt: TGTGCCAGCAGTTTGCTAGCGGGAGCCGCAGATACGCAGTATTTT
d_gene: TRBD1; v_gene: TRBV29-1; j_gene: TRBJ1-4; abundance: NA; CDR3aa: CSVEDRTGGNEKLFF; CDR3nt: TGCAGCGTTGAAGATCGGACAGGGGGGAATGAAAAACTGTTTTTT
d_gene: TRBD1; v_gene: TRBV18; j_gene: TRBJ2-7; abundance: NA; CDR3aa: CASSNQRGTVSYEQYF; CDR3nt: TGTGCCAGCTCAAACCAGCGTGGGACAGTCTCCTACGAGCAGTACTTC
d_gene: TRBD2; v_gene: TRBV9; j_gene: TRBJ2-7; abundance: NA; CDR3aa: CASSPRTSGRTYEQYF; CDR3nt: TGTGCCAGCAGCCCCCGGACTAGCGGGAGGACCTACGAGCAGTACTTC
d_gene: NA; v_gene: TRBV6-5; j_gene: TRBJ1-1; abundance: NA; CDR3aa: CASRSYRDNEAFF; CDR3nt: TGTGCCAGCAGGTCCTACAGGGATAATGAAGCTTTCTTT
d_gene: TRBD1; v_gene: TRBV7-9; j_gene: TRBJ1-2; abundance: NA; CDR3aa: CASSTQDRGRDGYTF; CDR3nt: TGTGCCAGCAGCACCCAAGACAGGGGGCGCGATGGCTACACCTTC
d_gene: NA; v_gene: TRBV18; j_gene: TRBJ1-3; abundance: NA; CDR3aa: CASSPGGATGNTIYF; CDR3nt: TGTGCCAGCTCACCAGGGGGGGCTACCGGAAACACCATATATTTT
d_gene: TRBD1; v_gene: TRBV28; j_gene: TRBJ1-2; abundance: NA; CDR3aa: CASSLMAGTAYGYTF; CDR3nt: TGTGCCAGCAGTTTAATGGCAGGGACAGCCTATGGCTACACCTTC
d_gene: NA; v_gene: TRBV11-3; j_gene: TRBJ1-1; abundance: NA; CDR3aa: CASSQQRNTEAFF; CDR3nt: TGTGCCAGCAGCCAACAACGGAACACTGAAGCTTTCTTT
d_gene: TRBD1; v_gene: TRBV6-1; j_gene: TRBJ1-5; abundance: NA; CDR3aa: CASTRGTADQPQHF; CDR3nt: TGTGCCAGCACTAGGGGGACAGCCGATCAGCCCCAGCATTTT
d_gene: TRBD2; v_gene: TRBV28; j_gene: TRBJ2-2; abundance: NA; CDR3aa: CASRPSGRANTGELFF; CDR3nt: TGTGCCAGCAGGCCTAGCGGGAGGGCGAACACCGGGGAGCTGTTTTTT
d_gene: NA; v_gene: TRBV18; j_gene: TRBJ2-5; abundance: NA; CDR3aa: CASSPRGQETQYF; CDR3nt: TGTGCCAGCTCACCAAGGGGACAAGAGACCCAGTACTTC
d_gene: NA; v_gene: TRBV6-5; j_gene: TRBJ2-2; abundance: NA; CDR3aa: CASSYWPGKDTGELFF; CDR3nt: TGTGCCAGCAGTTACTGGCCGGGAAAGGACACCGGGGAGCTGTTTTTT
d_gene: NA; v_gene: TRBV29-1; j_gene: TRBJ2-7; abundance: NA; CDR3aa: CSASGQNYEQYF; CDR3nt: TGCAGCGCCAGCGGACAGAACTACGAGCAGTACTTC
d_gene: TRBD1; v_gene: TRBV6-5; j_gene: TRBJ2-2; abundance: NA; CDR3aa: CASSYSKRQGTGELFF; CDR3nt: TGTGCCAGCAGTTACTCGAAACGACAGGGAACCGGGGAGCTGTTTTTT
d_gene: NA; v_gene: TRBV28; j_gene: TRBJ1-5; abundance: NA; CDR3aa: CASNSDIRPQHF; CDR3nt: TGTGCCAGCAACTCGGACATACGGCCCCAGCATTTT
d_gene: TRBD1; v_gene: TRBV7-8; j_gene: TRBJ1-2; abundance: NA; CDR3aa: CASSLGLGQGGYHYGYTF; CDR3nt: TGTGCCAGCAGCTTAGGGTTGGGGCAGGGGGGTTATCACTATGGCTACACCTTC
d_gene: TRBD1; v_gene: TRBV15; j_gene: TRBJ1-5; abundance: NA; CDR3aa: CATSRVSRGSNQPQHF; CDR3nt: TGTGCCACCAGCAGAGTTAGCAGGGGGTCCAATCAGCCCCAGCATTTT
d_gene: TRBD1; v_gene: TRBV3-1/TRBV3-2; j_gene: TRBJ2-6; abundance: NA; CDR3aa: CASSQGRDRERLSRANVLTF; CDR3nt: TGTGCCAGCAGCCAAGGAAGGGACAGGGAACGCCTATCGAGGGCCAACGTCCTGACTTTC
d_gene: TRBD2; v_gene: TRBV6-5; j_gene: TRBJ2-1; abundance: NA; CDR3aa: CASSLIGLASYNEQFF; CDR3nt: TGTGCCAGCAGTTTGATCGGACTAGCGTCCTACAATGAGCAGTTCTTC
d_gene: NA; v_gene: TRBV4-2; j_gene: TRBJ2-1; abundance: NA; CDR3aa: CASSQESVAHEQFF; CDR3nt: TGTGCCAGCAGCCAAGAGTCGGTAGCCCATGAGCAGTTCTTC
d_gene: TRBD1; v_gene: TRBV5-6; j_gene: TRBJ1-5; abundance: NA; CDR3aa: CASSWGQGARQPQHF; CDR3nt: TGTGCCAGCAGCTGGGGACAGGGGGCAAGGCAGCCCCAGCATTTT
d_gene: NA; v_gene: TRBV7-3; j_gene: TRBJ1-1; abundance: once; CDR3aa: CASSRGVNTEAFF; CDR3nt: TGTGCCAGCAGCCGGGGAGTGAACACTGAAGCTTTCTTT
d_gene: NA; v_gene: TRBV4-1; j_gene: TRBJ1-4; abundance: few; CDR3aa: CASSHGATNEKLFF; CDR3nt: TGCGCCAGCAGCCACGGTGCAACTAATGAAAAACTGTTTTTT
d_gene: TRBD2; v_gene: TRBV4-3; j_gene: TRBJ2-3; abundance: NA; CDR3aa: CASSQVTSGGPTGGTQYF; CDR3nt: TGCGCCAGCAGCCAAGTAACTAGCGGGGGCCCTACCGGGGGGACGCAGTATTTT
d_gene: TRBD1; v_gene: TRBV18; j_gene: TRBJ2-1; abundance: NA; CDR3aa: CASSHRDSNEQFF; CDR3nt: TGTGCCAGCTCACACCGGGACAGCAATGAGCAGTTCTTC
d_gene: NA; v_gene: TRBV6-6; j_gene: TRBJ2-7; abundance: NA; CDR3aa: CASSYAPGYEQYF; CDR3nt: TGTGCCAGCAGTTACGCCCCGGGCTACGAGCAGTACTTC
d_gene: NA; v_gene: TRBV28; j_gene: TRBJ1-5; abundance: NA; CDR3aa: CASSGPLRTGNQPQHF; CDR3nt: TGTGCCAGCAGCGGACCCCTAAGGACAGGCAATCAGCCCCAGCATTTT
d_gene: NA; v_gene: TRBV5-4; j_gene: TRBJ2-1; abundance: NA; CDR3aa: CASSSSGIVGTYNEQFF; CDR3nt: TGTGCCAGCAGCTCGTCGGGTATAGTAGGAACGTACAATGAGCAGTTCTTC
d_gene: NA; v_gene: TRBV4-2; j_gene: TRBJ1-4; abundance: once; CDR3aa: CASSNRDVHNEKLFF; CDR3nt: TGTGCCAGCAGCAACAGGGACGTTCACAATGAAAAACTGTTTTTT
d_gene: TRBD1; v_gene: TRBV6-5; j_gene: TRBJ2-3; abundance: NA; CDR3aa: CASSLKDRATDTQYF; CDR3nt: TGTGCCAGCAGTTTAAAGGACAGGGCCACAGATACGCAGTATTTT
d_gene: TRBD2; v_gene: TRBV27; j_gene: TRBJ2-7; abundance: few; CDR3aa: CASSALLAGLYEQYF; CDR3nt: TGTGCCAGCAGTGCTCTGCTAGCGGGCTTATACGAGCAGTACTTC
d_gene: TRBD1; v_gene: TRBV6-5; j_gene: TRBJ1-2; abundance: once; CDR3aa: CAIGQGGYGYTF; CDR3nt: TGTGCCATCGGACAGGGCGGCTATGGCTACACCTTC
d_gene: NA; v_gene: TRBV19; j_gene: TRBJ1-5; abundance: NA; CDR3aa: CASSIADYNQPQHF; CDR3nt: TGTGCCAGTAGTATAGCAGATTACAATCAGCCCCAGCATTTT
d_gene: NA; v_gene: TRBV9; j_gene: TRBJ1-1; abundance: NA; CDR3aa: CASSDEGRGNTEAFF; CDR3nt: TGTGCCAGCAGCGACGAAGGGAGGGGGAACACTGAAGCTTTCTTT
d_gene: NA; v_gene: TRBV6-2/TRBV6-3; j_gene: TRBJ1-1; abundance: NA; CDR3aa: CASSELITNTEAFF; CDR3nt: TGTGCCAGCAGCGAGCTGATCACGAACACTGAAGCTTTCTTT
d_gene: NA; v_gene: TRBV4-3; j_gene: TRBJ1-1; abundance: NA; CDR3aa: CASSQVGGFTEAFF; CDR3nt: TGCGCCAGCAGCCAAGTCGGCGGGTTCACTGAAGCTTTCTTT
d_gene: TRBD2; v_gene: TRBV19; j_gene: TRBJ2-3; abundance: NA; CDR3aa: CASSIQLAGYTDTQYF; CDR3nt: TGTGCCAGTAGTATTCAACTAGCGGGGTACACAGATACGCAGTATTTT
d_gene: NA; v_gene: TRBV11-2; j_gene: TRBJ1-2; abundance: NA; CDR3aa: CASSLDQTVNYGYTF; CDR3nt: TGTGCCAGCAGCTTAGATCAAACAGTCAACTATGGCTACACCTTC
d_gene: NA; v_gene: TRBV24-1; j_gene: TRBJ2-5; abundance: NA; CDR3aa: CATSEGARETQYF; CDR3nt: TGTGCCACCAGTGAGGGGGCCCGGGAGACCCAGTACTTC
d_gene: TRBD1; v_gene: TRBV4-1; j_gene: TRBJ1-3; abundance: NA; CDR3aa: CASSQLTGGSSGNTIYF; CDR3nt: TGCGCCAGCAGCCAGTTGACAGGGGGGAGCTCTGGAAACACCATATATTTT
d_gene: NA; v_gene: TRBV28; j_gene: TRBJ1-1; abundance: NA; CDR3aa: CASRSGSGDREAFF; CDR3nt: TGTGCCAGCAGGTCCGGGAGTGGCGACCGAGAAGCTTTCTTT